This TCR beta chain derives from a study of radiotherapy plus CTLA-4 blockade in lung cancer. Study-level background: With 30% to 40% of patients having disease control, objective responses were seen in under 20%.

The study, taken as a whole, reports: In blood, TCR clones derived from the tumor expanded after radiotherapy plus ipilimumab.

V lost 5 bases, J lost 5 bases, and 13 bases lay in between. This CDR3 has 14 residues. Germline CDR1 LNHNV, CDR2 YYDKDF (reference sequence). Comment on this clone: Its target is unknown.

Data came from immunoSEQ multiplex PCR; TCRdb stores just in-frame clones and leaves some out. The sample shows 75,000 to 100,000 clones, 70% to 90% of them seen only once. Ipilimumab CTLA-4 blockade and focal radiation were given to patients with chemo-refractory metastatic non-small-cell lung cancer. The receptor was isolated from a human donor with non-small cell lung cancer that progressed on radiotherapy plus ipilimumab. Sequences were derived from peripheral blood, sampled from a patient treated with radiotherapy plus ipilimumab. The J gene is TRBJ1-5, the V gene TRBV15; no firm D call. CDR3 residues: CATSELGSHQPQHF. The DNA for the CDR3 is TGTGCCACCAGCGAATTGGGGTCCCATCAGCCCCAGCATTTT.